A single sample is the source of the 16 T cell receptor beta chains below, sequenced in a study of somatic mutations in cytotoxic T cells in rheumatoid arthritis. Data came from immunoSEQ multiplex PCR; TCRdb stores just in-frame clones and leaves some out. The sample holds 25,000 to 30,000 clones; around 90% are singletons and the top ten take approximately 9.4%. The sample was CD8+ T cells sorted from blood. Receptors were obtained from an adult with rheumatoid arthritis.

The chain carries TRBV4-1 and TRBJ2-7; 8 nucleotides line up with TRBD2. Germline trimming cut 0 bases from V and 10 bases from J; bases unmatched to any gene: 5. Germline V gene lookup returns CDR1 MGHRA and CDR2 YSYEKL. CDR3 length equals 13 residues. CDR3 sequence reads: CASSQENGGVQYF. The CDR3 nucleotides read TGCGCCAGCAGCCAAGAAAACGGGGGGGTTCAGTACTTC.

The gene calls are TRBV7-6 and TRBJ1-6; D possibly corresponds to TRBD1 (5 bases). V lost 3 bases to trimming and J lost 6 bases, with 9 bases between them. This CDR3 is 14 amino acids long. Germline V gene data show CDR1 as SGHVS and CDR2 as FNYEAQ. Here the CDR3 reads CASSFGTSNSPLHF. CDR3 nucleotide sequence: TGTGCCAGCAGCTTTGGGACTTCTAATTCACCCCTCCACTTT.

This chain uses TRBV28 with TRBJ1-1; D not certain. This CDR3 region has 16 residues. CDR1 is MDHEN, CDR2 SYDVKM, per germline. V was pared by 5 bases and J by 4 bases, with 20 bases between. CDR3 region: CASSLHKGAPGTEAFF. The DNA of the CDR3 is TGTGCCAGCAGTCTTCACAAGGGAGCCCCGGGCACTGAAGCTTTCTTT.

V gene TRBV19 combines with J gene TRBJ1-1; the D is unclear. Germline CDR1 LNHDA, CDR2 SQIVND (reference sequence). The ends were cut back, 5 bases at V and 6 bases at J, with 13 bases in the middle. This CDR3 region has 13 residues. The CDR3 DNA reads as TGTGCCAGTAGTCTACTCTCCCGGGCTGAAGCTTTCTTT. Its translation: CASSLLSRAEAFF.

The chain recombines TRBV27 with TRBJ2-1, with D possibly called TRBD1 or TRBD2 (6 bases each). The V and J ends lost 5 bases and 4 bases respectively, with 18 bases between them. From germline, CDR1 is MNHEY and CDR2 SMNVEV (reference sequence). This CDR3 contains 16 residues. This chain's CDR3 is CASSPPGAGTYNEQFF. CDR3 sequence (DNA): TGTGCCAGCAGTCCGCCAGGGGCGGGAACTTACAATGAGCAGTTCTTC.

The gene calls are TRBV5-5 and TRBJ2-1, with 11 bases identical to TRBD2. This CDR3 contains 16 residues. The ends lost 0 bases at V and 8 bases at J; junction bases unmatched: 7. CDR1 SGHKS and CDR2 YYEKEE come from the germline V gene (reference sequence). The CDR3 nucleotides read TGTGCCAGCAGCTTGGTTTTAGCGGGGGGGGACGATGAGCAGTTCTTC. As protein: CASSLVLAGGDDEQFF.

The chain links TRBV4-3 to TRBJ1-2; 8 bases are a match to TRBD1. This CDR3 spans 16 amino acids. The trim removed 0 bases at V and 0 bases at J, leaving 3 bases unmatched. Germline V lookup: CDR1 LGHNA, CDR2 YSLEER. In DNA, the CDR3 is TGCGCCAGCAGCCAAGACAGGGGGCCCCCTAACTATGGCTACACCTTC. Protein sequence: CASSQDRGPPNYGYTF.

This clone was picked up one time. The V and J genes are TRBV4-2 and TRBJ2-5; D is perhaps TRBD2 (6 bases). Germline V CDR1 and CDR2: LGHNA, YNFKEQ. Trimming shortened V by 0 bases and J by 5 bases, and 13 bases separated the two germline ends. CDR3 length: 15 amino acids. CDR3 in DNA: TGTGCCAGCAGCCAAGAAGGAGGGGTCGGGGAGACCCAGTACTTC. Amino acid sequence: CASSQEGGVGETQYF.

This clone has more than one count but fewer than ten. The V call is TRBV21-1, the J call TRBJ1-6. TRBV21-1 is labeled a pseudogene. The CDR3 spans 18 residues. The CDR3 is CASSKALCSRVIDSPLHF. DNA for the CDR3: TGTGCCAGCAGCAAAGCGCTTTGTTCAAGGGTTATTGACTCACCCCTCCACTTT.

The sample holds one count of this clone. The chain recombines TRBV13 with TRBJ1-1; D ambiguous. CDR1 and CDR2 (germline): PRHDT, FYEKMQ (reference sequence). This CDR3 region has 15 residues. V gave up 1 base and J gave up 0 bases, with 9 bases separating them. CDR3 in DNA: TGTGCCAGCAGCTTAGAAGGAGGATTGAACACTGAAGCTTTCTTT. Translation gives CASSLEGGLNTEAFF. Combining the CDR3 with reference TRBV13 and TRBJ1-1 gives the whole variable domain AAGVIQSPRHLIKEKRETATLKCYPIPRHDTVYWYQQGPGQDPQFLISFYEKMQSDKGSIPDRFSAQQFSDYHSELNMSSLELGDSALYFCASSLEGGLNTEAFFGQGTRLTVV.

The chain is built from TRBV11-3 and TRBJ1-1, with D unclear. The CDR3 runs 12 residues. V was cut by 4 bases and J by 1 base, with 4 bases left in between. The V gene's germline CDR1 is SGHNT and CDR2 YENEEA. The CDR3 loop reads CASSYGNTEAFF. As DNA, the CDR3 is TGTGCCAGCAGCTACGGGAACACTGAAGCTTTCTTT.

The rearrangement links TRBV28 to TRBJ2-7, with a tentative D call TRBD2 (7 bases). V was trimmed by 6 bases and J by 0 bases, leaving 18 bases between them. The CDR3 is 16 amino acids. Germline CDR1 MDHEN, CDR2 SYDVKM. The CDR3 is CASSPSWGGRSYEQYF. The CDR3 DNA reads as TGTGCCAGCAGCCCTAGCTGGGGGGGCCGCTCCTACGAGCAGTACTTC.

V usage is TRBV15 and J usage is TRBJ1-5, with a weak D call TRBD1 (6 bases). CDR1 and CDR2 (germline): LNHNV, YYDKDF (reference sequence). The CDR3 loop spans 13 amino acids. The germline V and J ends were trimmed by 3 bases and 7 bases, with 10 bases remaining between them. CDR3 in amino acids: CATSSYRVQPQHF. CDR3 coding DNA: TGTGCCACCAGCAGTTACAGGGTCCAGCCCCAGCATTTT.

This chain uses TRBV11-3 with TRBJ2-2; D is possibly TRBD2 (6 bases). With 5 bases removed from V and 2 bases from J, the gap between germline ends came to 9 bases. Per the germline V gene, CDR1 is SGHNT and CDR2 is YENEEA. The length of the CDR3 is 14 residues. The CDR3 coding sequence is TGTGCCAGCAGCCCGGGGACTAACACCGGGGAGCTGTTTTTT. This sequence encodes CASSPGTNTGELFF.

The CDR3 loop is CASSRAQGLNTEAFF. As DNA, the CDR3 is TGTGCCAGCAGCCGCGCACAGGGGTTGAACACTGAAGCTTTCTTT. This sequence joins TRBV13 and TRBJ1-1; TRBD1 aligns across 7 bases. J was trimmed by 0 bases and V by 5 bases; bases with no gene match: 6. The length of the CDR3 is 15 residues. Germline lookup yields CDR1 PRHDT and CDR2 FYEKMQ (reference sequence).

The chain is built from TRBV7-2 and TRBJ1-3; D is perhaps TRBD1 (5 bases). Per the germline V gene, CDR1 is SGHTA and CDR2 is FQGNSA. V lost 7 bases and J 5 bases, leaving 24 bases between the germline ends. The CDR3 spans 17 residues. The CDR3 DNA follows: TGTGCCAGCAACTCCAGCGGGGACCCCAGCATTAGAAACACCATATATTTT. This encodes CASNSSGDPSIRNTIYF.